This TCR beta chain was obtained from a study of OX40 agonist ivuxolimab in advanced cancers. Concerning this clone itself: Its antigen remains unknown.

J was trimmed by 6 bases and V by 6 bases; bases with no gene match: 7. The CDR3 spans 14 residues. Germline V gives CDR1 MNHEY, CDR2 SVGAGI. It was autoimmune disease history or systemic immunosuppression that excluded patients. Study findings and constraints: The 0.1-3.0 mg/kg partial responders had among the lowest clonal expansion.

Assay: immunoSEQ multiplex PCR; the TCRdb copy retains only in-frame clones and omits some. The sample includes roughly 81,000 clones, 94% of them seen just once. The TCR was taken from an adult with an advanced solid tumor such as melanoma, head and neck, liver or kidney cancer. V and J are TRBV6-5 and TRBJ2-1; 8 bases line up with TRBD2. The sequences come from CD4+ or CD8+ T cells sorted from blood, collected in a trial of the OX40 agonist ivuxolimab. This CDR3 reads CASRFTSGGNEQFF. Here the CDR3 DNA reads TGTGCCAGCAGGTTTACTAGCGGTGGCAATGAGCAGTTCTTC.